The 16 T cell receptor beta chains reported below all come from one sample, sequenced in a study of T cell responses to AZD1222 COVID-19 vaccine. Method: immunoSEQ multiplex PCR; TCRdb's copy keeps in-frame clones and lacks some. The sample shows some 80,000 clones, about 91% of them seen only once. The specimen was peripheral blood, collected 28 days after the second dose of the MenACWY control vaccine. The receptors were gathered from an adult who received the MenACWY meningococcal vaccine as a control.

This chain uses TRBV4-2 with TRBJ1-2; 7 bases map to TRBD1. CDR3 length: 12 residues. V was pared by 4 bases and J by 7 bases, with 3 bases of the junction left unmatched. Germline CDR1 LGHNA, CDR2 YNFKEQ. The CDR3 DNA reads as TGTGCCAGCAGCCGACGACAGGGTGGCTACACCTTC. Its translation is CASSRRQGGYTF.

The gene calls are TRBV4-2 and TRBJ1-2, with no clear D. The CDR3 covers 15 residues. From germline, CDR1 is LGHNA and CDR2 YNFKEQ. The germline V and J ends were trimmed by 0 bases and 1 base, with 9 bases remaining between them. CDR3: CASSQDPGDNYGYTF. For the CDR3, the DNA is TGTGCCAGCAGCCAAGATCCTGGGGATAACTATGGCTACACCTTC.

This chain uses TRBV9 with TRBJ1-5, with D possibly TRBD1 on 5 matching bases. CDR3 length: 15 residues. V was clipped by 4 bases and J by 5 bases, with 16 bases between them. CDR1 and CDR2 from the germline V gene are SGDLS and YYNGEE. The CDR3 loop is CASSPDGGSDQPQHF. CDR3 bases: TGTGCCAGCAGCCCCGACGGGGGGAGCGATCAGCCCCAGCATTTT.

The rearrangement uses TRBV5-8 and TRBJ1-1; 7 bases are a match to TRBD1. Germline V gene sequence: CDR1 SGHTS, CDR2 YDEGEE. The trim removed 6 bases at V and 10 bases at J, leaving 9 bases unmatched. The CDR3 covers 12 residues. Written as DNA, the CDR3 is TGTGCCAGCATCAGGGGGGGATTTGGAGCTTTCTTT. Its protein is CASIRGGFGAFF.

The genes are TRBV12-5 and TRBJ1-2, with a possible D match to TRBD1 (5 bases). The germline CDR1 and CDR2 sequences are LGHNT and FRNRAP. Trimming pared 4 bases from V and 3 bases from J, leaving 12 bases between. The CDR3 extends over 14 amino acids. The DNA of the CDR3 is TGTGCTAGTGGTTCGGGGGTTCTCGACTATGGCTACACCTTC. It encodes CASGSGVLDYGYTF.

The chain combines TRBV27 with TRBJ2-6; 11 bases match TRBD1. Germline assignment: CDR1 MNHEY and CDR2 SMNVEV (reference sequence). The CDR3 length is 17 residues. Losses at the gene ends were 10 bases for V and 4 bases for J; bases not matched to a gene: 12. The CDR3 nucleotides read TGTGCCACTAGGGACAGGGGGGTCGTTTCAGGGGCCAACGTCCTGACTTTC. Protein: CATRDRGVVSGANVLTF.

In its sample, this clone was seen a few times. This chain links TRBV6-2 or TRBV6-3 with TRBJ1-1; TRBD1 agrees at 7 bases. This CDR3 has 16 amino acids. Germline CDR1 and CDR2: MNHEY and SVGEGT. V lost 2 bases and J lost 1; bases outside the gene matches: 7. CDR3 DNA: TGTGCCAGCAGTTACCCCCTCGACAGGGAGAACACTGAAGCTTTCTTT. It yields the protein CASSYPLDRENTEAFF.

This chain uses TRBV29-1 with TRBJ1-2; D perhaps matches TRBD1 (5 bases). The V gene's germline CDR1 is SQVTM and CDR2 ANQGSEA. This CDR3 region has 15 residues. V was clipped by 0 bases and J by 8 bases, with 19 bases between them. CDR3 sequence reads: CSVEEKDKLERGYTF. In DNA form, the CDR3 reads TGCAGCGTTGAAGAAAAGGACAAACTGGAGCGGGGCTACACCTTC.

This clone was found once. This chain uses TRBV18 with TRBJ2-7; 9 bases are a match to TRBD2. With V trimmed by 3 bases and J by 4 bases, 10 bases remained unmatched. This CDR3 contains 16 residues. Germline-derived CDR1 and CDR2 are KGHSH and LQKENI. CDR3 sequence reads: CASSPGGSGGSYEQYF. The DNA of the CDR3 is TGTGCCAGCTCACCGGGGGGTAGCGGGGGCTCATACGAGCAGTACTTC.

The rearrangement joins TRBV19 to TRBJ1-2; possible D gene TRBD1, 5 bases. The V gene's germline CDR1 is LNHDA and CDR2 SQIVND (reference sequence). Trimming left V 6 bases short and J 7 bases short, with 15 bases between. The length of the CDR3 is 13 residues. DNA of the CDR3: TGTGCCAGTAGAGAGCAGGGAGTGGGTGGCTACACCTTC. As protein: CASREQGVGGYTF.

V gene TRBV6-5 combines with J gene TRBJ1-2; a weak D match, TRBD1 (5 bases). V lost 0 bases to trimming and J lost 5 bases, with 13 bases between them. The CDR3 has 15 amino acids. Germline V gene sequence: CDR1 MNHEY, CDR2 SVGAGI. The CDR3 bases are TGTGCCAGCAGTTACTCGACCAGGAGGGGTTATGGCTACACCTTC. Its translation is CASSYSTRRGYGYTF.

CDR3 DNA sequence: TGTGCCAGCAGTTACTCGATGGCAGGGGCCGGAAACACCATATATTTT. It specifies CASSYSMAGAGNTIYF. The V and J genes are TRBV6-5 and TRBJ1-3; D is possibly TRBD1 (6 bases). The V and J ends lost 0 bases and 4 bases respectively, with 13 bases between them. CDR3 length: 16 residues. The germline CDR1 and CDR2 sequences are MNHEY and SVGAGI.

The rearrangement uses TRBV6-2 or TRBV6-3 and TRBJ2-7, with TRBD2 matching 8 bases. The V segment lost 2 bases and the J segment 3 bases; nucleotides outside the gene matches: 9. The CDR3 is 16 amino acids. The germline gives CDR1 MNHEY, CDR2 SVGEGT. The CDR3 DNA sequence: TGTGCCAGCAGTTACCCAGTCAGCGGGGGCCTCTACGAGCAGTACTTC. It is translated as CASSYPVSGGLYEQYF.

V usage is TRBV7-2 and J usage is TRBJ2-2, with 7 bases aligning to TRBD2. With 1 base clipped from V and 6 bases from J, the junction kept 5 bases outside the gene matches. This CDR3 has 15 residues. Germline CDR1 reads SGHTA; CDR2 reads FQGNSA. The CDR3 nucleotides read TGTGCCAGCAGCTTAGATCGGCTAGCGGCCGGGGAGCTGTTTTTT. This sequence encodes CASSLDRLAAGELFF.

The chain recombines TRBV12-2 with TRBJ1-2. TRBV12-2 is classified as a pseudogene. The CDR3 covers 14 residues. This chain's CDR3 is CASRLDRGSGGYTF. Here the CDR3 DNA reads TGTGCAAGTCGCTTAGATCGGGGTTCTGGTGGCTACACCTTC.

This chain joins TRBV28 and TRBJ1-2; TRBD1 matches at 7 bases. In germline, CDR1 is MDHEN, CDR2 SYDVKM. This CDR3 has 16 residues. V was pared by 3 bases and J by 4 bases, with 11 bases of the junction left unmatched. The CDR3 here is CASSFTRYRGLYGYTF. The CDR3 DNA follows: TGTGCCAGCAGTTTTACGAGGTACAGGGGCCTCTATGGCTACACCTTC.